Given below is one TCR beta chain in context. There are a few counts of this clonotype. The target of this receptor is not known. Nothing much larger sits one base from this clone, and base qualities are not available. This entry is derived from a study of blood T cells in healthy people across ages (dated by TCRdb to the mid-2010s). Describing the broader study: In model experiments, template switching captured roughly one uniquely barcoded TCR beta cDNA molecule for every two T cells. To track age-related changes in TCR beta repertoire diversity, the study relied on deep sequencing normalized with unique cDNA molecular identifiers. Two additional independent replicas of 1 million unique cDNA reads from the same blood draw were analyzed for two donors (one aged 18 to 30 and one aged 80 or older). The donors were divided into four age groups: young (average approximately 17 years), middle-aged (about 39), aged (approximately 62) and long-lived (about 90).

Study-wide findings and limitations: Conclusive comparison of naive and antigen-experienced compartments was prevented by the profiling of bulk unsorted PBMCs. Donor CMV infection status was unknown, potentially confounding age-related changes in expanded clonotypes. Estimates of total diversity based on one million sequenced T cells were regarded as lower bounds and as underestimates. The long-lived group showed more naive CD4+ T cells, fewer expanded clones and increased TCR diversity than the aged group, suggesting age selection. Observed TCR beta diversity correlated strongly with the percentage of naive T cells measured by flow cytometry. Observed TCR beta diversity per million T cells fell roughly linearly with age, and a significant reduction was already apparent by age about 43.

The library was generated by 5' RACE. Sequencing used an Illumina HiSeq 2500. A second PCR of about 7 to 12 cycles was run with a J-beta primer mix and a sample-barcoded 5' primer. Each TCR beta cDNA molecule received a unique molecular identifier from a template-switch 5' adaptor carrying 12 random nucleotides. Each sample yielded at least 2.5 million CDR3-containing paired-end reads. The Mint cDNA synthesis kit, primed by a TRBC-specific oligonucleotide, was used to synthesize first-strand cDNA from all RNA. Following uracil-DNA glycosylase treatment, all cDNA underwent a first 18-cycle PCR with the universal primers M1SS and BC2_uni_R. Processing in the source paper ran as follows. Each sample was normalized by randomly selecting 1 million high-quality reads, each carrying a distinct molecular identifier. Reads with shared molecular identifiers were discarded instead of being binned into consensus sequences. CDR3 identification, clonotype clustering and error correction used MiTCR with a Q25 quality threshold and the strictest error-elimination algorithm. Lower-bound total TCR beta diversity was estimated with a nonparametric unseen species model using Euler transformation. TCRdb took the public reads, trimmed them with fastp at Q25, ran MiXCR for clone calling and kept in-frame beta chains. All rows with the same CDR3 protein become a single entry with the most common DNA and genes. The V and J calls follow TCRdb's processing rather than the paper's. The sample data list about 1 million distinct CDR3 sequences, and about 23% of these were observed just once. The ten largest account for approximately 0.71% of the sample.

The approximately 39 donors, aged about 6 to 95 years, were systemically healthy Caucasian individuals from Russia. Each donor gave approximately 9.3 milliliters of peripheral blood, collected into EDTA-treated Vacutainer tubes. Ficoll-Paque density-gradient centrifugation was used to isolate PBMCs, with at least 7 million obtained per sample. Trizol reagent was used to extract total RNA from the PBMCs, yielding at least 6 micrograms per sample. For every donor, an aliquot of PBMCs went through flow cytometry to measure the percentages of naive CD45RAhigh/CD27high T cells. The CDR3 contains 15 residues, cysteine and phenylalanine counted. Only CDR3 DNA remains: 45 bases, in frame from the first base. The germline V gene provides CDR1 LGHNA and CDR2 YNFKEQ. The junction shows trimming of 3 bases on V and 1 base on J, plus 13 bases between the germline ends. The same sample was also studied in work on T cells of mothers and their children. From the second report: The donors were nine systemically healthy Caucasian individuals, made up of three mothers and their six children. cDNA synthesis consumed the entire amount of extracted RNA, loaded at about 1.6 ug RNA in each 15 ul reaction. In the second PCR, the M1S primer added sample barcodes and 2-4 random nucleotides. Each mother yielded over 10 million TCR beta CDR3 reads and each child 3 million to 3.5 million reads. TCR recombination output is similarly shaped by thymic selection in related and unrelated pairs, with a minor effect exerted by inherited differences. Normalized repertoire overlap in related mother-child pairs was always slightly higher than in unrelated mother-child pairs, but the difference was never significant. Persistent microchimeric T cell clones were not detected, at a sensitivity of 85 to 100 clones per million clonotypes. The study used deep NGS to compare TCR beta repertoires of mothers and children, seeking features distinguishing related mother-child pairs from unrelated individuals. Mothers averaged around 40 +/- 4 years of age and children averaged roughly 12 +/- 4 years. Libraries were sequenced on Illumina HiSeq 2000 with 100+100 nt paired-end reads after adapter ligation with NEBNext reagents. To prevent cross-contamination, the mother and child libraries were prepared a month apart and were sequenced in separate runs. Between roughly 500,000 and 2,300,000 distinct TCR beta clonotypes were identified per donor. Naive TCR beta clonotypes were estimated from low-frequency clonotypes matched to each donor's FACS-determined naive share, without sorting.

The chain employs TRBV4-2 and TRBJ2-7; the D region may be TRBD1 or TRBD2, each matching 7 bases equally. The TCR was taken from a girl aged 2-9 years in good health. Material: blood. The DNA sequence is TGTGCCAGCAGCCATCGACAGGGAGGGTCCTACGAGCAGTACTTC. Its product reads: CASSHRQGGSYEQYF.